The clone carrying this T cell receptor (beta chain) was counted a single time. The antigen remains undetermined. The V gene's germline CDR1 is SGHKS and CDR2 YYEKEE (reference sequence). J gave up 2 bases and V 0 bases, and 4 bases lay outside the gene matches. The CDR3 is 16 amino acids. This entry comes from a study of shared clonotypes between healthy human individuals. Looking at the study overall: A couple of women and a few men aged 18 to 49 made up the donors.

Findings of the study overall: Depth of sequencing was expected to influence donor clonotype sharing. Lower generation probabilities were found for non-shared clonotypes than for those shared by all four donors. A limitation of the genetic and exposure-history diversity represented arose from few donors.

Repertoires were generated with immunoSEQ multiplex PCR, while TCRdb's copy carries only in-frame clones and drops some. The repertoire holds over 1.5 million clones, around 98% seen once, with around 0.45% in the top ten. Sequences were obtained from naive CD4+ T cells sorted from blood. Subset of the sample: CD45RA+ positively selected. The chain recombines TRBV5-5 with TRBJ1-2; TRBD1 aligns across 10 bases. The sequence derives from a man younger than 45 in good health. Written as DNA, the CDR3 is TGTGCCAGCAGCTTGGTGGGACAGGGGATGAACTATGGCTACACCTTC. As protein: CASSLVGQGMNYGYTF.